This T cell receptor (beta chain) was sequenced during a study of PD-1 blockade in classical Hodgkin lymphoma. Study results and limitations: Complete responders matched newly diagnosed patients in baseline diversity.

The ends lost 4 bases at V and 3 bases at J; junction bases unmatched: 10. CDR1 SGDLS and CDR2 YYNGEE come from the germline V gene. This CDR3 spans 16 amino acids. Method: immunoSEQ multiplex PCR; TCRdb's copy keeps in-frame clones and lacks some. The data show 90,000 to 100,000 clones, 85% to 90% seen once. Note on this clone: Its antigen is unknown.

Every patient experienced relapse after autologous stem cell transplantation, and brentuximab vedotin exposure varied. The input for sequencing was peripheral blood mononuclear cells (PBMCs), taken before the second cycle of nivolumab. The TCR was taken from a human donor with classical Hodgkin lymphoma. The gene calls are TRBV9 and TRBJ2-1; 7 bases line up with TRBD2. The DNA of the CDR3 is TGTGCCAGCAGCCCAGCCCGCGGGAGTTTCTACAATGAGCAGTTCTTC. Its protein product is CASSPARGSFYNEQFF.